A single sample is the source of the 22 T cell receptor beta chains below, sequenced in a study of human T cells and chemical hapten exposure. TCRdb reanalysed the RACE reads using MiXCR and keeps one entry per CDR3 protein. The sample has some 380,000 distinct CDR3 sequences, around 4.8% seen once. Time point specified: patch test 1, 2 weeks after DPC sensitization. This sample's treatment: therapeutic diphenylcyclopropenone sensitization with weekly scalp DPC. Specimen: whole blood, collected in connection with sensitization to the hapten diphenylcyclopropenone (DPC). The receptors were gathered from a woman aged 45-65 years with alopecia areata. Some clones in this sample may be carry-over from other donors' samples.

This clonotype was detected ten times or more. This chain's CDR3 is CSATRKASTDTQYF. In nucleotides, the CDR3 is TGCAGTGCTACCAGGAAGGCGTCCACAGATACGCAGTATTTT. J is TRBJ2-3 and V is TRBV20-1; D remains unclear. CDR1 is DFQATT, CDR2 SNEGSKA, per germline (reference sequence). Trimming took 4 bases from V and 2 from J, leaving 13 bases between them. There are 14 residues in the CDR3.

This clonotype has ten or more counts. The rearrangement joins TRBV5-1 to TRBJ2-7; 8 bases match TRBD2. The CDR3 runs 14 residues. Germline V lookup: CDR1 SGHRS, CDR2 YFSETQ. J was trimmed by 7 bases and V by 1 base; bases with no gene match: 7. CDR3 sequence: CASSLSSGSGEQYF. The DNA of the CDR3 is TGCGCCAGCAGCTTGAGCAGCGGGAGCGGTGAGCAGTACTTC.

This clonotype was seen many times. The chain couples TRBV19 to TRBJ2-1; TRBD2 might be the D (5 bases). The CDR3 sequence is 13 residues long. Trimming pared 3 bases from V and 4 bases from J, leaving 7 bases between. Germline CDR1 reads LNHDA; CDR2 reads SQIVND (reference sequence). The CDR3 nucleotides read TGTGCCAGTAGTATGGACTCTTACAATGAGCAGTTCTTC. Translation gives CASSMDSYNEQFF.

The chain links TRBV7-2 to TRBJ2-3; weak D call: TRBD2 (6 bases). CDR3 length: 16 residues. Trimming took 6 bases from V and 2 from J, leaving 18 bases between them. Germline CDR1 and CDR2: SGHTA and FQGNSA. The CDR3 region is CASSISGTAFTDTQYF. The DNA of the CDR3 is TGTGCCAGCAGTATCTCCGGGACTGCGTTCACAGATACGCAGTATTTT.

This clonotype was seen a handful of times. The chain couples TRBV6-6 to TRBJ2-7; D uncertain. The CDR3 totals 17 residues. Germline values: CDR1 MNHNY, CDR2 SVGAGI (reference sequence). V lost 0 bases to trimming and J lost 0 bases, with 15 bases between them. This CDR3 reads CASSYSESARFSYEQYF. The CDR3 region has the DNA TGTGCCAGCAGTTACTCGGAGTCCGCCAGGTTCTCCTACGAGCAGTACTTC.

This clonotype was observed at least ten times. CDR3 DNA: TGTGCCAGCAGCTCCACACTAGCGGGGACATCCTCTGGGGCCAACGTCCTGACTTTC. Its protein is CASSSTLAGTSSGANVLTF. The gene calls are TRBV9 and TRBJ2-6; 10 nucleotides line up with TRBD2. The CDR3 has 19 amino acids. The germline V gene has CDR1 SGDLS and CDR2 YYNGEE. The ends lost 4 bases at V and 0 bases at J; junction bases unmatched: 10. Based on the CDR3 plus reference TRBV9 and TRBJ2-6, the full variable domain is DSGVTQTPKHLITATGQRVTLRCSPRSGDLSVYWYQQSLDQGLQFLIQYYNGEERAKGNILERFSAQQFPDLHSELNLSSLELGDSALYFCASSSTLAGTSSGANVLTFGAGSRLTVL.

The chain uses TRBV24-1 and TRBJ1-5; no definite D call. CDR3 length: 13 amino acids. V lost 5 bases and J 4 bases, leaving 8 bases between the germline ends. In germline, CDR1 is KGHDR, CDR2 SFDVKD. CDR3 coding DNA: TGTGCCACCAGTGGCCGGGCTAATCAGCCCCAGCATTTT. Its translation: CATSGRANQPQHF.

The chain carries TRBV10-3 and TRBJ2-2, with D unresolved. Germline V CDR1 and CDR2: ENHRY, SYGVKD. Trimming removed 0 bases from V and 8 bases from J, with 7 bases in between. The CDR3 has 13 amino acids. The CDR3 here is CAISESTAGELFF. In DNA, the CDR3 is TGTGCCATCAGTGAGTCGACGGCAGGGGAGCTGTTTTTT.

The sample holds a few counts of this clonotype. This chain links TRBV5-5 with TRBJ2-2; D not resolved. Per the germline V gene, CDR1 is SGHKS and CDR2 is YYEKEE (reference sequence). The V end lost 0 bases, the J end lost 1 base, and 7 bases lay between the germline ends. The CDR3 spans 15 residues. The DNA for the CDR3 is TGTGCCAGCAGCTTGGGACGGAAGAACACCGGGGAGCTGTTTTTT. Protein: CASSLGRKNTGELFF. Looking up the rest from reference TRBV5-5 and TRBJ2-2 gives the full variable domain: DAGVTQSPTHLIKTRGQQVTLRCSPISGHKSVSWYQQVLGQGPQFIFQYYEKEERGRGNFPDRFSARQFPNYSSELNVNALLLGDSALYLCASSLGRKNTGELFFGEGSRLTVL.

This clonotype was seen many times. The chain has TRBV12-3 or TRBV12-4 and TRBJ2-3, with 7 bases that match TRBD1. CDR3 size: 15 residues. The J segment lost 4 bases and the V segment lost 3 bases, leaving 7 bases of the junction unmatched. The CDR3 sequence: CASSLDRLRADTQYF. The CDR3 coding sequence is TGTGCCAGCAGTTTGGACAGGTTGAGGGCAGATACGCAGTATTTT.

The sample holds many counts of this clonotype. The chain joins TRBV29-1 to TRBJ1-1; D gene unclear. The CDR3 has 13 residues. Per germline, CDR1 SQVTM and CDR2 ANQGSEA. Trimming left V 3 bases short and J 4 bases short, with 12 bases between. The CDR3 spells CSVEEGLGTEAFF. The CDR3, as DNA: TGCAGCGTTGAGGAAGGTTTAGGCACTGAAGCTTTCTTT.

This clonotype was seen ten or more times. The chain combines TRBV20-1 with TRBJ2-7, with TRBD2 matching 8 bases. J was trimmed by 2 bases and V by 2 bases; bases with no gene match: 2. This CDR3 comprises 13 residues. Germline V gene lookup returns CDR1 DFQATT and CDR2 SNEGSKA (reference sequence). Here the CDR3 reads CSARKLAAYEQYF. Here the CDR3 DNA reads TGCAGTGCTAGAAAACTAGCGGCCTACGAGCAGTACTTC.

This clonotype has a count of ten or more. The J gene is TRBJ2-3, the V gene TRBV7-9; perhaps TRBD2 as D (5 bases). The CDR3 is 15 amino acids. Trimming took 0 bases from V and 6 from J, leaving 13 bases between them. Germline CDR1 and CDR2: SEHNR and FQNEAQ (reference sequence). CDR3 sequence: CASSLAGSRGDTQYF. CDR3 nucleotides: TGTGCCAGCAGCTTAGCGGGGAGCCGTGGGGATACGCAGTATTTT.

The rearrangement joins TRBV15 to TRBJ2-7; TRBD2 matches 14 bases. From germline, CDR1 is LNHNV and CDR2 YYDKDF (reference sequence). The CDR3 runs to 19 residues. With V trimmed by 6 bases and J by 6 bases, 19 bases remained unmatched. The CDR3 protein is CATSNAPPTSGRAYSEQYF. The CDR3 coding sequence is TGTGCCACCAGTAACGCCCCCCCGACTAGCGGGAGGGCCTATAGCGAGCAGTACTTC. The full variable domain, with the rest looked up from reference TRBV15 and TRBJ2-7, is DAMVIQNPRYQVTQFGKPVTLSCSQTLNHNVMYWYQQKSSQAPKLLFHYYDKDFNNEADTPDNFQSRRPNTSFCFLDIRSPGLGDTAMYLCATSNAPPTSGRAYSEQYFGPGTRLTVT.

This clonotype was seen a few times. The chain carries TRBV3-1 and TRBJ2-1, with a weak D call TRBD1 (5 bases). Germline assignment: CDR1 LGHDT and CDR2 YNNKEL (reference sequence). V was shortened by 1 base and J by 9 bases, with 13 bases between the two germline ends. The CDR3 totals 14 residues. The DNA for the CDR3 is TGTGCCAGCAGCCAAGTTCAGGGTCTAGGTGAGCAGTTCTTC. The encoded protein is CASSQVQGLGEQFF.

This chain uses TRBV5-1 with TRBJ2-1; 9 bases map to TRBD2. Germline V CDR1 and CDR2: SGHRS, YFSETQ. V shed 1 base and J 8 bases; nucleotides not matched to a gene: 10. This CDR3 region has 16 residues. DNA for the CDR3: TGCGCCAGCAGCTTGAGGAGCGGGGGGACTTTGGATGAGCAGTTCTTC. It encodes CASSLRSGGTLDEQFF.

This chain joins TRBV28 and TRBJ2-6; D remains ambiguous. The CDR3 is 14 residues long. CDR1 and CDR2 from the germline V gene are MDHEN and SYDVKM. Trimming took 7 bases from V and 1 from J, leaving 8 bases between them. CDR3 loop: CASKRFSGANVLTF. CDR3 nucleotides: TGTGCCAGCAAAAGGTTTTCTGGGGCCAACGTCCTGACTTTC.

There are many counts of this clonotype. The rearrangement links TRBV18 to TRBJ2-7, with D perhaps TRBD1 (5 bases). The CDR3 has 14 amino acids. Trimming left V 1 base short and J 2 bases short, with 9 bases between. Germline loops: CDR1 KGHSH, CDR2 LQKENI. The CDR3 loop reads CASSPLVQAYEQYF. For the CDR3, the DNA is TGTGCCAGCTCACCACTAGTACAGGCCTACGAGCAGTACTTC.

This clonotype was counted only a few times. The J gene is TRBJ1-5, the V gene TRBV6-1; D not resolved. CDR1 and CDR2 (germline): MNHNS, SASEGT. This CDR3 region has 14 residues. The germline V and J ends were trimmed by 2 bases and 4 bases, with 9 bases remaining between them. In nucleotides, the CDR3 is TGTGCCAGCAGTGAAAAGCCAGCTAATCAGCCCCAGCATTTT. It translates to CASSEKPANQPQHF.

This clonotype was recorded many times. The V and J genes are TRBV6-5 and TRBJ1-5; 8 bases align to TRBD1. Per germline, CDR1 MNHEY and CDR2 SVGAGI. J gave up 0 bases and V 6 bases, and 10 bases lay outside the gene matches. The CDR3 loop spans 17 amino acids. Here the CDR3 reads CASSRRTGSNSNQPQHF. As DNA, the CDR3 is TGTGCCAGCAGCCGCAGGACAGGGAGTAATAGCAATCAGCCCCAGCATTTT.

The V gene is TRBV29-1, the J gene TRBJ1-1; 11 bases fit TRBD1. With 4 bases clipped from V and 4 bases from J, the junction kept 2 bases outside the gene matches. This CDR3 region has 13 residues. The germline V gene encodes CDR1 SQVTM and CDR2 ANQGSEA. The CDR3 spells CSVADRGLTEAFF. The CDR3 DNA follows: TGCAGCGTTGCGGACAGGGGGCTCACTGAAGCTTTCTTT.

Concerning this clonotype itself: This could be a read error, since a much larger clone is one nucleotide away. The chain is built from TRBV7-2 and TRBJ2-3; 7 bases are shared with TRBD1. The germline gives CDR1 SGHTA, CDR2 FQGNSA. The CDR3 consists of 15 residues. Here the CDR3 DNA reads TGTGCCAGCACACTTTCGGGACAGTTCACAGATACGCGGTATTTT. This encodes CASTLSGQFTDTRYF.